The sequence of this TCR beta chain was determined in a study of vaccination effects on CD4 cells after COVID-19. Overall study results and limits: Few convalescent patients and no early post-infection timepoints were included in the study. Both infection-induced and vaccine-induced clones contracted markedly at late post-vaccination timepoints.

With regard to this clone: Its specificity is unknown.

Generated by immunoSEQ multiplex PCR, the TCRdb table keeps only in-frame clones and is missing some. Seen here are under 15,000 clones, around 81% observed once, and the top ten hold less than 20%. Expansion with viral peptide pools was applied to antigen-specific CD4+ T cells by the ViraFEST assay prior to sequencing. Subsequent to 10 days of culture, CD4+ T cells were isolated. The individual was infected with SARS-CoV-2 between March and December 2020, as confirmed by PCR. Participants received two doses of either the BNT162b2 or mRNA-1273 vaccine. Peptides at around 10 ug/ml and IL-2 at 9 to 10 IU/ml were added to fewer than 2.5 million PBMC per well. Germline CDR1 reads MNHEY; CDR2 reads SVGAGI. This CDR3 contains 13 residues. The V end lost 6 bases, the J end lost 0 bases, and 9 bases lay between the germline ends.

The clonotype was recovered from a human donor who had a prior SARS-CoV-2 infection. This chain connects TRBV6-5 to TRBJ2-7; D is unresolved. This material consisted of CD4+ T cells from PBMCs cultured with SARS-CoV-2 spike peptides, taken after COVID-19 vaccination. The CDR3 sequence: CASRPGGSYEQYF. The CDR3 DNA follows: TGTGCCAGCAGGCCAGGTGGCTCCTACGAGCAGTACTTC.